This entry is about one T cell receptor (beta chain). No antigen is known for it. The sample belongs to a study of cytomegalovirus exposure and HLA in healthy donors. The study, taken as a whole, reports: A later analysis found most CMV-associated TCR beta chains apparently HLA-restricted. Donors were assumed by presence/absence analyses to have roughly uniform sequencing depth. The productive fraction for most TCR beta V segments was about 87% or about 30% in an earlier analysis.

V lost 4 bases, J lost 8 bases, and 24 bases lay in between. The V gene's germline CDR1 is LGHNA and CDR2 YSLEER. The CDR3 length is 17 residues. The PCR made use of 60 Vbeta and 13 Jbeta primers. How the authors handled the data: Later work found approximately 80 million unique TCR beta chains, with about 10 million shared. Generated by immunoSEQ multiplex PCR, the TCRdb table keeps only in-frame clones and is missing some. V and J calls and clone size are as listed in that table; D and trimming were resolved from the DNA. The table records more than 110,000 clones, roughly three quarters of them present only once.

V gene TRBV4-3 combines with J gene TRBJ2-1, with D maybe TRBD2 (6 bases). Sequences were obtained from PBMCs. The clonotype originates from a woman aged 50 to 60 in good health and CMV-seronegative. The CDR3 nucleotides are TGCGCCAGCAGCCTCCGAGGGGATTTGGCCGGGGGAGATGAGCAGTTCTTC. Protein: CASSLRGDLAGGDEQFF.